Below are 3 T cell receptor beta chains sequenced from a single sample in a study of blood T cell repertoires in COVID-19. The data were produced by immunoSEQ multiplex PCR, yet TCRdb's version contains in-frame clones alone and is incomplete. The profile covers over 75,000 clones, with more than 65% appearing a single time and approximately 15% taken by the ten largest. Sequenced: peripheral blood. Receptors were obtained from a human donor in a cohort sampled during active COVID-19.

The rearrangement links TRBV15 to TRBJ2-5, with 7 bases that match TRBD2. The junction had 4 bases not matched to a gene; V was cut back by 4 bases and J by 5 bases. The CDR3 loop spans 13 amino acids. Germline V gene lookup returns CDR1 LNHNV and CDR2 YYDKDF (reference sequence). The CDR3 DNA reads TGTGCCACCAGCAAGCGGGAAAGGGAGACCCAGTACTTC. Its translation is CATSKRERETQYF.

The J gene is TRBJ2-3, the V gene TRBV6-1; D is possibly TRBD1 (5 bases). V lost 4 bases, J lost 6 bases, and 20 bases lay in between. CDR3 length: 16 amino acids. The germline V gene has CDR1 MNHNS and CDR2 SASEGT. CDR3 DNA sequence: TGTGCCAGCAGTGCGCCAACAGGTCGAGGTGGGGATACGCAGTATTTT. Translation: CASSAPTGRGGDTQYF.

CDR3 sequence reads: CASPKVGGLLDEQFF. DNA for the CDR3: TGTGCCAGTCCGAAGGTCGGGGGGCTCTTGGATGAGCAGTTCTTC. The gene calls are TRBV28 and TRBJ2-1, with D perhaps matching TRBD2 (7 bases). Trimming took off 9 bases at V and 8 bases at J, with 23 bases between the two ends. The CDR3 covers 15 residues. Germline assignment: CDR1 MDHEN and CDR2 SYDVKM. Variable domain in full (rest from reference TRBV28 and TRBJ2-1): DVKVTQSSRYLVKRTGEKVFLECVQDMDHENMFWYRQDPGLGLRLIYFSYDVKMKEKGDIPEGYSVSREKKERFSLILESASTNQTSMYLCASPKVGGLLDEQFFGPGTRLTVL.